This T cell receptor (beta chain) was sequenced during a study of blood T cell repertoires in COVID-19 (dated by TCRdb to 2020 to 2022). About the study as a whole: Collaborator samples came from the United States, Italy and Spain and covered acute and convalescent phases of COVID-19. Nearly every sample came with metadata listing a de-identified subject ID, COVID-19 status, age in years and sex. The repertoires were released in a freely available public database meant as a resource for research on the immune response to SARS-CoV-2. The material from the prospective study consisted of cDNA or gDNA derived from T cells, B-cell-depleted T cells, or PBMCs. Deeply sampled blood TCRbeta repertoires from subjects exposed to, actively infected with, or recovered from COVID-19 were included in the dataset. HLA class I and class II types, where available, came from metadata supplied by the sample provider rather than from assay-based typing. The samples were drawn from two sources: the first 160 participants of the ongoing ImmuneRACE study, and over 1,000 subjects contributed by 6 global collaborators. What the research found in general, with its limitations: Clinical and demographic metadata were provided uncurated, with the amount varying by source and participant.

The collaborating institutions used their own protocols to collect whole blood in K2EDTA tubes. Collaborator samples were shipped for TCRbeta analysis as frozen whole blood, isolated PBMCs, or DNA extracted from either sample type. This clone turned up a few times. It has no known antigen specificity. It has no much larger one-base neighbor in the sample; base qualities were not kept. From the cysteine through the phenylalanine, the CDR3 covers 14 amino acids. Just the 42-base CDR3 DNA is kept, in frame starting at base 1. In the germline V gene, CDR1 corresponds to WSHSY and CDR2 to SAAADI. V loses 0 bases of germline sequence and J loses 5 bases, and the interval between the two ends is 10 bases. The immunoSEQ Assay, a bias-controlled multiplex PCR, was used to amplify TCRbeta CDR3 regions from genomic DNA. From the authors' description of their analysis: Within the assay, amplification of reference gene primers was used to estimate how many nucleated cells each sample contained. To quantify the absolute abundance of each unique TCRbeta CDR3 rearrangement, sequence reads were collapsed and filtered. For each sample, productive Simpson clonality was calculated as the square root of Simpson's diversity index over productive rearrangements. TCRdb retrieved this table from immuneACCESS and kept in-frame rearrangements only. Not all clones are present; in checked studies, unresolved V genes account for under half, and no reason is known for the remainder. Clonal size and the V and J genes are those of that table, whereas D and trimming came from the DNA. The sample has tens of thousands of clones on record, roughly 80% of them singletons. The ten largest clones represent approximately 6.7% of the sample.

The sequencing sample was made of peripheral blood. The V gene is TRBV10-2 and the J gene is TRBJ1-1, with TRBD1 as a weak D call on 5 bases. This clonotype was sampled from a man aged 55 to 70 with acute or convalescent COVID-19. The DNA sequence is given as TGCGCCAGCAGTGAGTCACGGGGGGTTACTGAAGCTTTCTTT. It codes for CASSESRGVTEAFF.